The present T cell receptor (beta chain) was sequenced within a study of shared T cell receptors in the human thymus. Sequenced by immunoSEQ multiplex PCR; TCRdb stores in-frame clones only, minus some. The sample has a few hundred thousand clones, around 93% seen once. Per germline, CDR1 SQVTM and CDR2 ANQGSEA. This CDR3 is 17 amino acids long. Germline trimming cut 6 bases from V and 0 bases from J; bases unmatched to any gene: 14. The receptor was isolated from a human donor. The genes are TRBV29-1 and TRBJ2-1, with 7 bases fitting TRBD2. The sequenced sample was thymocytes. DNA for the CDR3: TGCAGCGTGGGCCGCCGCGGGAGCCCCCGCTCCTACAATGAGCAGTTCTTC. This sequence encodes CSVGRRGSPRSYNEQFF.